These 19 T cell receptor beta chains were sequenced from one sample in a study of blood T cell repertoires in COVID-19. TCRdb keeps only in-frame clones here, not all; method: immunoSEQ multiplex PCR. The sample lists about 90,000 clones; around 90% were seen once. The sequenced material came from peripheral blood. The receptors stem from a man between 45 and 60 years old with COVID-19, enrolled during active disease.

This clone was recorded only once. The J gene is TRBJ2-1, the V gene TRBV12-5; D uncertain. Germline values: CDR1 LGHNT, CDR2 FRNRAP. V dropped 2 bases and J dropped 5 bases, with 7 bases sitting between them. The CDR3 is 13 residues long. For the CDR3, the DNA is TGTGCTAGTGGTTTGTCCTTTGACAATGAGCAGTTCTTC. This sequence encodes CASGLSFDNEQFF.

This clone was found once. The V call is TRBV21-1, the J call TRBJ1-3; the table's D call TRBD1 went unverified against the DNA. TRBV21-1 is given as a pseudogene. This CDR3 has 15 amino acids. The CDR3 region has the DNA TGTGCCAGCAGCTACGGACAGGGGACTGGAAACACCATATATTTT. Translated: CASSYGQGTGNTIYF.

V usage is TRBV12-3 or TRBV12-4 and J usage is TRBJ1-2, with D uncertain. This CDR3 has 12 amino acids. V was shortened by 5 bases and J by 7 bases, with 11 bases between the two germline ends. The CDR3 DNA is TGTGCCAGCAGTCCTACCCTATCTGGCTACACCTTC. This encodes CASSPTLSGYTF.

The rearrangement uses TRBV7-9 and TRBJ2-2, with D possibly matching TRBD2 (5 bases). Trimming pared 2 bases from V and 7 bases from J, leaving 11 bases between. Germline V lookup: CDR1 SEHNR, CDR2 FQNEAQ (reference sequence). The CDR3 runs to 14 residues. The CDR3 loop reads CASSLSEGRGELFF. The CDR3 region has the DNA TGTGCCAGCAGCTTAAGCGAGGGCCGCGGGGAGCTGTTTTTT.

V gene TRBV2 combines with J gene TRBJ1-2; possible D gene TRBD1, 5 bases. Trimming stripped 11 bases from V and 2 bases from J, with 15 bases between. This CDR3 region has 13 residues. Germline V CDR1 and CDR2: SNHLY, FYNNEI. The CDR3 loop is CAGSRGGNYGYTF. In nucleotides, the CDR3 is TGTGCCGGATCCCGGGGGGGGAACTATGGCTACACCTTC. Together with reference TRBV2 and TRBJ1-2, the CDR3 gives the full variable domain: EPEVTQTPSHQVTQMGQEVILRCVPISNHLYFYWYRQILGQKVEFLVSFYNNEISEKSEIFDDQFSVERPDGSNFTLKIRSTKLEDSAMYFCAGSRGGNYGYTFGSGTRLTVV.

The chain is built from TRBV19 and TRBJ2-7, with 9 bases identical to TRBD2. The CDR3 is 14 amino acids. J was trimmed by 8 bases and V by 3 bases; bases with no gene match: 8. CDR1 and CDR2 from the germline V gene are LNHDA and SQIVND (reference sequence). CDR3 residues: CASSIRRGGPQQYF. CDR3 nucleotides: TGTGCCAGTAGTATCCGGCGGGGGGGACCCCAGCAGTACTTC.

The chain is built from TRBV24-1 and TRBJ1-2, with D tentatively TRBD1 (6 bases). V lost 0 bases and J 7 bases, leaving 8 bases between the germline ends. Germline V CDR1 and CDR2: KGHDR, SFDVKD. This CDR3 comprises 13 residues. Here the CDR3 reads CATSDLQGSGYTF. The CDR3 DNA reads TGTGCCACCAGTGATTTGCAGGGGAGTGGCTACACCTTC.

Details on this clone: Other nucleotide sequences in the sample specify the same CDR3. The gene calls are TRBV6-5 and TRBJ1-1, with 7 bases matching TRBD1. Germline CDR1 and CDR2: MNHEY and SVGAGI. V shed 5 bases, J shed 2 bases, and the junction held 2 bases outside the gene matches. The CDR3 is made up of 13 amino acids. The CDR3 DNA follows: TGTGCCAGCAGTCAGGGGGGTAACACTGAAGCTTTCTTT. Translation gives CASSQGGNTEAFF.

The CDR3 protein is CASSFGTSIYNEQFF. In DNA form, the CDR3 reads TGTGCCAGCAGCTTTGGGACTAGCATATACAATGAGCAGTTCTTC. The V gene is TRBV5-6, the J gene TRBJ2-1, with 9 bases fitting TRBD2. Germline V CDR1 and CDR2: SGHDT, YYEEEE. The CDR3 runs 15 residues. V gave up 2 bases and J gave up 4 bases; unmatched junction bases: 4.

The V gene is TRBV29-1, the J gene TRBJ2-1, with D possibly TRBD2 on 5 matching bases. Germline assignment: CDR1 SQVTM and CDR2 ANQGSEA. This CDR3 has 15 amino acids. The germline V and J ends were trimmed by 6 bases and 0 bases, with 15 bases remaining between them. The CDR3, as DNA: TGCAGCGTGCGGACTCAAGGGTACTCCTACAATGAGCAGTTCTTC. Translating it yields CSVRTQGYSYNEQFF.

The genes are TRBV6-2 or TRBV6-3 and TRBJ2-1; the match to TRBD2 covers 9 bases. Germline CDR1 is MNHEY and CDR2 is SVGEGT. After removal of 3 bases from V and 7 bases from J, the junction contained 13 bases not matched to a gene. The CDR3 consists of 17 residues. The CDR3 region is CASSYVRRGGPRNEQFF. The CDR3 DNA sequence: TGTGCCAGCAGTTATGTGCGGCGGGGGGGCCCGAGGAATGAGCAGTTCTTC.

This clone was found a few times. The rearrangement uses TRBV18 and TRBJ1-5; no reliable D call. Germline V gene sequence: CDR1 KGHSH, CDR2 LQKENI. The ends were cut back, 2 bases at V and 10 bases at J, with 12 bases in the middle. The CDR3 runs to 13 residues. The CDR3 DNA is TGTGCCAGCTCACCATCCGACACTAGACCCCAGCATTTT. Translating it yields CASSPSDTRPQHF. The variable domain in full, completed from reference TRBV18 and TRBJ1-5, reads NAGVMQNPRHLVRRRGQEARLRCSPMKGHSHVYWYRQLPEEGLKFMVYLQKENIIDESGMPKERFSAEFPKEGPSILRIQQVVRGDSAAYFCASSPSDTRPQHFGDGTRLSIL.

The V gene is TRBV4-1, the J gene TRBJ1-5; 7 bases align to TRBD1. The CDR3 contains 16 residues. Losses at the gene ends were 2 bases for V and 1 base for J; bases not matched to a gene: 5. Looked up from germline, CDR1 is MGHRA and CDR2 is YSYEKL. CDR3 amino acids: CASSQTGTVSNQPQHF. The DNA for the CDR3 is TGCGCCAGCAGCCAAACCGGGACAGTAAGCAATCAGCCCCAGCATTTT.

In regard to this clone: This same CDR3 is encoded by further DNA sequences in the sample. The chain uses TRBV5-4 and TRBJ1-2, with D unclear. CDR1 and CDR2 (germline): SGHNT, YYREEE (reference sequence). CDR3 length equals 14 residues. With 0 bases removed from V and 2 bases from J, the gap between germline ends came to 8 bases. The CDR3 protein is CASSLGQSNYGYTF. CDR3 DNA: TGTGCCAGCAGCTTGGGTCAGTCAAACTATGGCTACACCTTC. The full variable domain, in which reference TRBV5-4 and TRBJ1-2 provide the parts outside the CDR3, is ETGVTQSPTHLIKTRGQQVTLRCSSQSGHNTVSWYQQALGQGPQFIFQYYREEENGRGNFPPRFSGLQFPNYSSELNVNALELDDSALYLCASSLGQSNYGYTFGSGTRLTVV.

The chain combines TRBV3-1 (or the pseudogene TRBV3-2) with TRBJ1-5; 8 bases line up with TRBD1. This CDR3 contains 14 residues. Germline CDR1 reads LGHDT; CDR2 reads YNNKEL (reference sequence). V shed 2 bases, J shed 6 bases, and the junction held 3 bases outside the gene matches. In DNA, the CDR3 is TGTGCCAGCAGCCAAAGACAGGGGTTTCAGCCCCAGCATTTT. It specifies CASSQRQGFQPQHF.

This chain links TRBV7-9 with TRBJ1-2; D gene ambiguous. The CDR3 extends over 12 amino acids. Trimming shortened V by 5 bases and J by 2 bases, and 6 bases separated the two germline ends. Germline-derived CDR1 and CDR2 are SEHNR and FQNEAQ (reference sequence). CDR3 DNA: TGTGCCAGCAGCCTCTCCAACTATGGCTACACCTTC. This codes for CASSLSNYGYTF.

This clone turned up a few times. The chain has TRBV7-3 and TRBJ2-1; D might be TRBD1 (6 bases). Germline V gene data show CDR1 as SGHTA and CDR2 as FQGTGA. The CDR3 has 15 amino acids. V gave up 5 bases and J gave up 0 bases, with 11 bases separating them. CDR3 region: CASSQDSNSYNEQFF. Here the CDR3 DNA reads TGTGCCAGCAGCCAGGACAGCAACTCCTACAATGAGCAGTTCTTC.

CDR3 DNA: TGTGCCAGCAGCTTAATAGGGGGGGGTCCCTACGAGCAGTACTTC. Translating it yields CASSLIGGGPYEQYF. This chain uses TRBV13 with TRBJ2-7; D perhaps matches TRBD2 (7 bases). This CDR3 spans 15 amino acids. Germline CDR1 PRHDT, CDR2 FYEKMQ (reference sequence). The V and J ends lost 2 bases and 2 bases respectively, with 13 bases between them.

This chain uses TRBV3-1 (or the pseudogene TRBV3-2) with TRBJ1-1; 9 nucleotides match TRBD1. Germline V CDR1 and CDR2: LGHDT, YNNKEL (reference sequence). Trimming cost V 4 bases and J 4 bases; bases outside gene matches: 19. This CDR3 is built from 19 residues. CDR3 residues: CASSPRRQGGGLGPTEAFF. CDR3 DNA: TGTGCCAGCAGCCCCCGTAGACAGGGGGGGGGCCTGGGCCCCACTGAAGCTTTCTTT.